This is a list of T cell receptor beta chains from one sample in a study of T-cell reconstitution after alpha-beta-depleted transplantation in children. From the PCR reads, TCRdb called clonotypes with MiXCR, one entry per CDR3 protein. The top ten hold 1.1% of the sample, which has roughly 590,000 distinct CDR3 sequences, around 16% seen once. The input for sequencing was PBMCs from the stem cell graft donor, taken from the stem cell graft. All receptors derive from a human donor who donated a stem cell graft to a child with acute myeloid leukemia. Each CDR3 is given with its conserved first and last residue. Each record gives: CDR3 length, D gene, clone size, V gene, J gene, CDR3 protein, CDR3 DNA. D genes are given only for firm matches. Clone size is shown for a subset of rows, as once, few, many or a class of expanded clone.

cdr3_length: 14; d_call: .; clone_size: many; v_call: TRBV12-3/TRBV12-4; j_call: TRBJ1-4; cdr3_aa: CASSFGATNEKLFF; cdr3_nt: TGTGCCAGCAGTTTCGGGGCAACTAATGAAAAACTGTTTTTT
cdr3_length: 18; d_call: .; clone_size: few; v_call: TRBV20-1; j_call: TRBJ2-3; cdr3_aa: CSARDNFGAAQITDTQYF; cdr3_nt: TGCAGTGCTAGAGATAACTTCGGGGCCGCTCAAATCACAGATACGCAGTATTTT
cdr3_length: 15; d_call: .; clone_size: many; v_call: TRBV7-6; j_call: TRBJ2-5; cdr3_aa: CASSGLRGYQETQYF; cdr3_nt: TGTGCCAGCAGCGGACTTAGAGGTTACCAAGAGACCCAGTACTTC
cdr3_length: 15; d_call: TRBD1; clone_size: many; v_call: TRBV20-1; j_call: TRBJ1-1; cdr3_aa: CSASPGQGLYTEAFF; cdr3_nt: TGCAGTGCTTCCCCGGGACAGGGGTTATACACTGAAGCTTTCTTT
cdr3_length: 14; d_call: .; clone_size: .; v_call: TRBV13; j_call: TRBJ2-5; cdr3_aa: CASSSRLEGETQYF; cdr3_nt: TGTGCCAGCAGCTCCCGACTGGAGGGAGAGACCCAGTACTTC
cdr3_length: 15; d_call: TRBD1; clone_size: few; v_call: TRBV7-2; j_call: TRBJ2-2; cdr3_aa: CASSLMGQGTGELFF; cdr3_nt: TGTGCCAGCAGCTTAATGGGACAGGGCACCGGGGAGCTGTTTTTT
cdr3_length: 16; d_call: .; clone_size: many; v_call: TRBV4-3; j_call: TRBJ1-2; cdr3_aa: CASSPTHMDPPYGYTF; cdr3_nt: TGCGCCAGCAGCCCGACTCACATGGACCCACCCTATGGCTACACCTTC
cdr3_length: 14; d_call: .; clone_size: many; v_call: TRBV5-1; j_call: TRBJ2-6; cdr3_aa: CASSLGAGANVLTF; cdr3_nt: TGTGCCAGCAGCTTGGGGGCTGGGGCCAACGTCCTGACTTTC
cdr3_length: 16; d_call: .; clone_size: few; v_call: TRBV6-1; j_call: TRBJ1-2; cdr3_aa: CASSENWADSRYGYTF; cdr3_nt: TGTGCCAGCAGTGAAAATTGGGCCGATTCGCGCTATGGCTACACCTTC
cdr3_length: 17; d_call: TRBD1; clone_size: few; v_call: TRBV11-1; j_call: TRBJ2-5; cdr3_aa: CASSPLGQLPYQETQYF; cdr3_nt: TGTGCCAGCAGCCCCCTGGGACAGCTACCGTACCAAGAGACCCAGTACTTC
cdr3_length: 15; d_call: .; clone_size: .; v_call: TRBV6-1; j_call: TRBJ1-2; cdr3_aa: CASSEGWGLHYGYTF; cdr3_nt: TGTGCCAGCAGTGAAGGTTGGGGGCTACACTATGGCTACACCTTC
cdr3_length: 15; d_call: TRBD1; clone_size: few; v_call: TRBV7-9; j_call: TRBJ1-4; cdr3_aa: CASSSGTAREEKLFF; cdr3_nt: TGTGCCAGCAGCTCGGGGACAGCGAGAGAGGAAAAACTGTTTTTT
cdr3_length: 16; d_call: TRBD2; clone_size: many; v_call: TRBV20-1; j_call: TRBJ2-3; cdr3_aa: CSARDGSSGGALTQYF; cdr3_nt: TGCAGTGCTAGAGATGGGTCTAGCGGGGGGGCGCTTACGCAGTATTTT
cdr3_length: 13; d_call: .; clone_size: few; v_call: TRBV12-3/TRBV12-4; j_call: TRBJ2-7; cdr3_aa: CASTLNRAGEQYF; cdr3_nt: TGTGCCAGCACCTTGAACAGGGCGGGCGAGCAGTACTTC
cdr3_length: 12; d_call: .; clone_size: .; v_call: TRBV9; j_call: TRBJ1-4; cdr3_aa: CASSAGGYKLFF; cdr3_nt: TGTGCCAGCAGCGCCGGGGGATACAAACTGTTTTTT